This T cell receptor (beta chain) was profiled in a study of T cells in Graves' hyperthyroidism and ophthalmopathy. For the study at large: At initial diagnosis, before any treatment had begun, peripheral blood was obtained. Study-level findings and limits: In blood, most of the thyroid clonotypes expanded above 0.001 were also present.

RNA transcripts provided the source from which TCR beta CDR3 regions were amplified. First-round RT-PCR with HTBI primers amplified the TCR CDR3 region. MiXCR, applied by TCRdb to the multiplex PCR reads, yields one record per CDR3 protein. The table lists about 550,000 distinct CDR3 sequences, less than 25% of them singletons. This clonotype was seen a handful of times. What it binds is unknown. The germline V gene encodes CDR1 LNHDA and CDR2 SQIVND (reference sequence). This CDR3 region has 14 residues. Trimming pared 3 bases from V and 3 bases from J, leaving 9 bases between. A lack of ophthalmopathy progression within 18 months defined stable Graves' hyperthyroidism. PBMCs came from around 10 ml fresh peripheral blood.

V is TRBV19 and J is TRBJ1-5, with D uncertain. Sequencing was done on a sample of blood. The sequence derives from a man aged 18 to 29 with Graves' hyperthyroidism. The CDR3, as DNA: TGTGCCAGTAGTATTGGAGTACTCAATCAGCCCCAGCATTTT. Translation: CASSIGVLNQPQHF.